The clone carrying this T cell receptor beta chain was recorded only once. The data originate from a study of cytomegalovirus exposure and HLA in healthy donors. The study ran its PCR with 60 Vbeta and 13 Jbeta primers. Only in-frame clones appear in the TCRdb table, and some are missing; sequencing was by immunoSEQ multiplex PCR. The table lists 130,000 or so clones, more than 60% of them singletons. CDR1 and CDR2 from the germline V gene are KGHSH and LQKENI. The CDR3 has 16 amino acids. Trimming cost V 0 bases and J 0 bases, with 11 bases left between them. Sequences were obtained from PBMCs. This chain uses TRBV18 with TRBJ2-5; the D gene is possibly TRBD2 (5 bases). This clonotype was sampled from a man aged 25-45 years in good health and CMV-seronegative. CDR3 protein: CASSPPRGAYQETQYF. The CDR3 region has the DNA TGTGCCAGCTCACCACCCCGGGGAGCATACCAAGAGACCCAGTACTTC.